The clone carrying this T cell receptor beta chain occurred a few times. What it recognizes is unknown. PCR was performed using 60 Vbeta and 13 Jbeta primers. Here immunoSEQ multiplex PCR was the method, and the copy in TCRdb shows in-frame clones only, minus some. Of 120,000 or so clones detected, approximately 81% appear once; the ten largest clones hold approximately 4%. The data belong to a study of cytomegalovirus exposure and HLA in healthy donors. Whole-study context: As an earlier analysis found, some 170 million T cells yielded about 100 million unique TCR beta sequences. General observations from the study: High sensitivity and specificity were reportedly achieved when the classifier diagnosed cytomegalovirus status. Presence/absence comparisons presumed near-even sequencing depth among donors. An analysis that came later showed most CMV-associated TCR beta chains appearing HLA-restricted.

This CDR3 has 12 amino acids. The V gene's germline CDR1 is SNHLY and CDR2 FYNNEI. The V gene lost 5 bases and the J gene lost 7 bases, with 11 bases spanning the gap. The specimen sequenced was PBMCs. The chain carries TRBV2 and TRBJ1-2; D unresolved. This TCR was sampled from a man aged 18 to 29 in good health and CMV-seropositive. This CDR3 is CASSILGGGYTF. In DNA, the CDR3 is TGTGCCAGCAGTATCCTGGGAGGTGGCTACACCTTC.